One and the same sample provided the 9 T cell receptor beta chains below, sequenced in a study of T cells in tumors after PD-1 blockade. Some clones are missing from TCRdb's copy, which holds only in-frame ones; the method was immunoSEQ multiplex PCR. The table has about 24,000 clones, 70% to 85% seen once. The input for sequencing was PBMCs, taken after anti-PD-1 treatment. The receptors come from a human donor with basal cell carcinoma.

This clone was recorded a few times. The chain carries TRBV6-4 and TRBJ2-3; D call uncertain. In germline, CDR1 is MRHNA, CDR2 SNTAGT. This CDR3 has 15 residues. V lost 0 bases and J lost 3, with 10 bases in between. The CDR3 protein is CASSDSNIETDTQYF. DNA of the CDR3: TGTGCCAGCAGTGACTCGAACATTGAAACAGATACGCAGTATTTT.

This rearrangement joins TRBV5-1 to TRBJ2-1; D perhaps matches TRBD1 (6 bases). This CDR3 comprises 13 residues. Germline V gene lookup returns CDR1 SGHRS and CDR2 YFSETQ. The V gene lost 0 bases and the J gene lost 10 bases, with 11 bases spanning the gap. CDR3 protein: CASSLAGALEQFF. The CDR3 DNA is TGCGCCAGCAGCTTGGCAGGGGCCTTAGAGCAGTTCTTC.

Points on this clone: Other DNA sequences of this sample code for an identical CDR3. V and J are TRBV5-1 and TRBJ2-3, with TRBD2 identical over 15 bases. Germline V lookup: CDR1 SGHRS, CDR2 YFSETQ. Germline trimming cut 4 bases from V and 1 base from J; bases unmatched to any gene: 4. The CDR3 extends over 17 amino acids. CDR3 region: CASSPGLAGGRTDTQYF. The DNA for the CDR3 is TGCGCCAGCAGCCCGGGACTAGCGGGGGGCCGCACAGATACGCAGTATTTT.

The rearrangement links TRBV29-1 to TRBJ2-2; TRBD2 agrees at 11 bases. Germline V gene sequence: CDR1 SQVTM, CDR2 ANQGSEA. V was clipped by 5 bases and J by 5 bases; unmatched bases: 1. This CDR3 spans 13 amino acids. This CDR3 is CSVSSGGTGELFF. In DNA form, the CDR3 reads TGCAGCGTTTCTAGCGGGGGGACCGGGGAGCTGTTTTTT.

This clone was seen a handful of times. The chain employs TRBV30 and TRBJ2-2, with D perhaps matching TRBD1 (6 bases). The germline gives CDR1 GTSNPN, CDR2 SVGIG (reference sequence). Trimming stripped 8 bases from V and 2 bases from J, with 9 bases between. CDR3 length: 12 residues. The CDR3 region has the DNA TGTGCCCAGGACAGCAACACCGGGGAGCTGTTTTTT. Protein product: CAQDSNTGELFF.

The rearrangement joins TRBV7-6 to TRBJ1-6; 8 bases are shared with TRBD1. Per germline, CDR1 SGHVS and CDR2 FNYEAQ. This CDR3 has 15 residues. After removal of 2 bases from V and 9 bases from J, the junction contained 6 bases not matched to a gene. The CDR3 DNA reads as TGTGCCAGCAGCTTATCCGGACAGGGTGGTTCACCCCTCCACTTT. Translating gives CASSLSGQGGSPLHF.

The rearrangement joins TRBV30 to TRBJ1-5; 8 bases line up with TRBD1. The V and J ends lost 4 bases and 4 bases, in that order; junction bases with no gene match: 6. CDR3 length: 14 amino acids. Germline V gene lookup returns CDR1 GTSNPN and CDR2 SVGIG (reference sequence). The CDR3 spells CAWTTGAGNQPQHF. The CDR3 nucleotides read TGTGCCTGGACGACAGGGGCGGGGAATCAGCCCCAGCATTTT.

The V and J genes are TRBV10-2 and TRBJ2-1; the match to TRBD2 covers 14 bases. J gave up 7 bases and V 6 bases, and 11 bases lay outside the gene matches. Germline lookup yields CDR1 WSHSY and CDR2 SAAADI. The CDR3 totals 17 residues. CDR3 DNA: TGCGCCAGCAGAGAGGGACTAGCGGGGGTCGGTTCAAATGAGCAGTTCTTC. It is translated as CASREGLAGVGSNEQFF.

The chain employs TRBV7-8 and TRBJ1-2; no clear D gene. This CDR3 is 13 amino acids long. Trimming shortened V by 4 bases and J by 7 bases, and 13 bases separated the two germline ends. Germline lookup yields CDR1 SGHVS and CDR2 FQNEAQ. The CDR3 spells CASSSTYSSGYTF. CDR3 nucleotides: TGTGCCAGCAGCTCAACGTACTCGAGTGGCTACACCTTC.